The entry below gives a single TCR beta chain sequence along with its context. The sample originates from a study of blood T cell repertoires in COVID-19. Study background: Samples of COVID-19 (acute and convalescent) were obtained from the United States, Italy and Spain.

CDR1 and CDR2 from the germline V gene are LGHDT and YNNKEL (reference sequence). Trimming pared 1 base from V and 6 bases from J, leaving 10 bases between. This CDR3 has 15 amino acids. Individuals drawn from under 30 US areas were about 18 to 100 years old. Clinical history reported by participants formed the basis on which cohorts were assigned. Original processing methods: By means of reference gene primer amplification, nucleated cell counts were estimated. This table comes from immunoSEQ multiplex PCR, and its TCRdb copy is limited to in-frame clones, with some not included. V, J and clone size were drawn from that table, and D and trimming were deduced from the DNA. The data hold around 450,000 clones, with approximately 90% observed a single time.

The source material was PBMCs or T cells enriched from blood (not recorded which). This clonotype was sampled from a woman between 18 and 29 years old with acute COVID-19. The chain is built from TRBV3-1 (or the pseudogene TRBV3-2) and TRBJ1-6; D is unresolved. CDR3 region: CASSQAGQPNSPLHF. Here the CDR3 DNA reads TGTGCCAGCAGCCAAGCAGGTCAGCCTAATTCACCCCTCCACTTT.